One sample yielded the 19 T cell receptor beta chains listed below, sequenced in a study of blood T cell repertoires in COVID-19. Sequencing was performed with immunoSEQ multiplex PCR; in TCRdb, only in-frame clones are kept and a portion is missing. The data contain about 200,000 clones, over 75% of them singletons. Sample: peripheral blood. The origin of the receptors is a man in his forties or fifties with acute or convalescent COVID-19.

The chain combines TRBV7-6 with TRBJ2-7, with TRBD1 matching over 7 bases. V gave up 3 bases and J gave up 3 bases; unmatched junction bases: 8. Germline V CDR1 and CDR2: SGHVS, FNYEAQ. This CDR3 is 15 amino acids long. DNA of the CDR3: TGTGCCAGCAGCTTCCGGACAGGTGACAACTACGAGCAGTACGTC. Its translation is CASSFRTGDNYEQYV.

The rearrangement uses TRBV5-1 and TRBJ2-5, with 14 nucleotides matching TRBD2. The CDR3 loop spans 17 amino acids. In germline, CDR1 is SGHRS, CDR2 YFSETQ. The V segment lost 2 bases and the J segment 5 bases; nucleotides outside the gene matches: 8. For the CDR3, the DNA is TGCGCCAGCAGCTTTTTCGGGACTAGCGGGAGTCAGGAGACCCAGTACTTC. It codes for CASSFFGTSGSQETQYF.

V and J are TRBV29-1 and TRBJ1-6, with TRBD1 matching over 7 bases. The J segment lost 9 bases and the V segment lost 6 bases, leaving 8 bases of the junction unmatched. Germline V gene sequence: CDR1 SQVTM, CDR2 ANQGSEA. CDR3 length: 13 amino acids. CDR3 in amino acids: CSVATGDFSPLHF. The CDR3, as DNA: TGCAGCGTCGCTACAGGGGATTTTTCACCCCTCCACTTT. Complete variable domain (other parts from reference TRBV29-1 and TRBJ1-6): SAVISQKPSRDICQRGTSLTIQCQVDSQVTMMFWYRQQPGQSLTLIATANQGSEATYESGFVIDKFPISRPNLTFSTLTVSNMSPEDSSIYLCSVATGDFSPLHFGNGTRLTVT.

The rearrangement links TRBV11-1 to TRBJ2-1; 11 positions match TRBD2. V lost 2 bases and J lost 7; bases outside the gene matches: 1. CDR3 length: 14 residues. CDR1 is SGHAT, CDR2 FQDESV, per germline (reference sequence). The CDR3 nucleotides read TGTGCCAGCAGCTTAAGACTAGCGGGGAATGAGCAGTTCTTC. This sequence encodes CASSLRLAGNEQFF.

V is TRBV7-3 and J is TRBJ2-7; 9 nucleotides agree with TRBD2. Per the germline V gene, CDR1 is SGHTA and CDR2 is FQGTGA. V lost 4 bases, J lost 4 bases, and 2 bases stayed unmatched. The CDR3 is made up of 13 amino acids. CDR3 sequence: CASSSSGRYEQYF. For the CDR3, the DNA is TGTGCCAGCAGCTCGAGCGGGAGGTACGAGCAGTACTTC.

CDR3 coding DNA: TGTGCCAGTTCCCGGGGTGTTGGGGCCAACGTCCTGACTTTC. It translates to CASSRGVGANVLTF. The V call is TRBV27, the J call TRBJ2-6; possibly TRBD2 for D (5 bases). The germline V and J ends were trimmed by 9 bases and 3 bases, with 12 bases remaining between them. In germline, CDR1 is MNHEY, CDR2 SMNVEV (reference sequence). The CDR3 is 14 residues long.

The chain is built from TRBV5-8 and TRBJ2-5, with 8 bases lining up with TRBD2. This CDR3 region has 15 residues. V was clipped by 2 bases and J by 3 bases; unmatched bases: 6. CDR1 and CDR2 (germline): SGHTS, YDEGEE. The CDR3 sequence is CASSFPSGGKETQYF. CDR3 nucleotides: TGTGCCAGCAGCTTTCCGAGCGGGGGAAAAGAGACCCAGTACTTC.

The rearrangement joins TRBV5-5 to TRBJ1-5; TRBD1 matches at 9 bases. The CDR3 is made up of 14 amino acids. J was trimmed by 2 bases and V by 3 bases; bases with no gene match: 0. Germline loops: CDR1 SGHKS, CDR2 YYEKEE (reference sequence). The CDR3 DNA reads TGTGCCAGCAGCTGGGACAGGGGCAATCAGCCCCAGCATTTT. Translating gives CASSWDRGNQPQHF. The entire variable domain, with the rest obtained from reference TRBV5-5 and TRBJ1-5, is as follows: DAGVTQSPTHLIKTRGQQVTLRCSPISGHKSVSWYQQVLGQGPQFIFQYYEKEERGRGNFPDRFSARQFPNYSSELNVNALLLGDSALYLCASSWDRGNQPQHFGDGTRLSIL.

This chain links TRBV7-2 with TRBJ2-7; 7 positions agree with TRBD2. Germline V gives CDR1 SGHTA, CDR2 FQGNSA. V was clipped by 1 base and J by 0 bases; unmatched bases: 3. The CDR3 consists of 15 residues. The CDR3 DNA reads TGTGCCAGCAGCTTAGTGAGCGGGAACTCCTACGAGCAGTACTTC. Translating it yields CASSLVSGNSYEQYF.

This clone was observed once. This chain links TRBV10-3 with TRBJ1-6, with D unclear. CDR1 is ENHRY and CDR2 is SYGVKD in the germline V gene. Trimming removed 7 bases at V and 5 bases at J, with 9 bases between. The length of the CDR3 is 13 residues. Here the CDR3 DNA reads TGTGCCATCACCGGCCGGGATAATTCACCCCTCCACTTT. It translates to CAITGRDNSPLHF.

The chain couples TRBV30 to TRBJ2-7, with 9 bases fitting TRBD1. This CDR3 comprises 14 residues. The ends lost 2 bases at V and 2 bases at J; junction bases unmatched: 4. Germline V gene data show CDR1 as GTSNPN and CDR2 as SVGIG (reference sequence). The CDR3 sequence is CAWSTGQGTYEQYF. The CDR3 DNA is TGTGCCTGGAGTACGGGACAGGGAACCTACGAGCAGTACTTC.

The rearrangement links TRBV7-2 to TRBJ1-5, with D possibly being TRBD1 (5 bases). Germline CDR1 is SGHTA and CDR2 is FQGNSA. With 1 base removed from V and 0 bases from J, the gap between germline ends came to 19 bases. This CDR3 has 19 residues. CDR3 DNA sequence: TGTGCCAGCAGCTTAGAGCGGGGTGACAGATTTGATAGCAATCAGCCCCAGCATTTT. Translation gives CASSLERGDRFDSNQPQHF.

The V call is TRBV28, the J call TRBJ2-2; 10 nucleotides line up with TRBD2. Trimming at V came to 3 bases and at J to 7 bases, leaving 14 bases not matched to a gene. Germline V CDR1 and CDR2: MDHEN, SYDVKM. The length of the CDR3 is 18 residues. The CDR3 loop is CASSLRARSGGANGELFF. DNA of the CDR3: TGTGCCAGCAGTTTGCGGGCTAGAAGCGGGGGGGCCAACGGGGAGCTGTTTTTT.

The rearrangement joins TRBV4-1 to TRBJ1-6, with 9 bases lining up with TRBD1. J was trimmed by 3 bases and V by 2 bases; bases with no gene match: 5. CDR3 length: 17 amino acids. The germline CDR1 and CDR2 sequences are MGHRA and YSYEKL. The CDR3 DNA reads TGCGCCAGCAGCCAACCCCGGACAGGGGACTATAATTCACCCCTCCACTTT. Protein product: CASSQPRTGDYNSPLHF.

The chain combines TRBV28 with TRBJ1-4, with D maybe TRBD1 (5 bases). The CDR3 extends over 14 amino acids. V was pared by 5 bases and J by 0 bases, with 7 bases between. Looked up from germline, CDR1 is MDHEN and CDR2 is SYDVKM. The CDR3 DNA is TGTGCCAGCAGTCAGACAGCAACTAATGAAAAACTGTTTTTT. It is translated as CASSQTATNEKLFF.

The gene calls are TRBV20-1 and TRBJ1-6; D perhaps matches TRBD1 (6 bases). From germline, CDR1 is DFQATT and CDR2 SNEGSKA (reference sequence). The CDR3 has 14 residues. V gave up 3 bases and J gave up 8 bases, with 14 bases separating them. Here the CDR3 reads CSASRQGTHSPLHF. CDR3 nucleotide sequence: TGCAGTGCTAGTCGGCAGGGGACGCATTCACCCCTCCACTTT.

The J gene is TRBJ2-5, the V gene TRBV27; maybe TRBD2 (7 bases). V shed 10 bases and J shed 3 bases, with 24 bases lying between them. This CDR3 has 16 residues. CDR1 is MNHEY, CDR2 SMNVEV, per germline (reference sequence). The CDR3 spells CATSPRGADNEETQYF. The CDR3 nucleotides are TGTGCCACCTCCCCACGGGGGGCGGATAACGAAGAGACCCAGTACTTC.

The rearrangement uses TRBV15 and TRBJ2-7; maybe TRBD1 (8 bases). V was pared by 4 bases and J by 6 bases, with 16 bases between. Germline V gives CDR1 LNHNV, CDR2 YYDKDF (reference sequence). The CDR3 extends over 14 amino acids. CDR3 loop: CATSTAGGGGEQYF. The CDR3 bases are TGTGCCACCAGCACGGCAGGGGGCGGGGGCGAGCAGTACTTC.

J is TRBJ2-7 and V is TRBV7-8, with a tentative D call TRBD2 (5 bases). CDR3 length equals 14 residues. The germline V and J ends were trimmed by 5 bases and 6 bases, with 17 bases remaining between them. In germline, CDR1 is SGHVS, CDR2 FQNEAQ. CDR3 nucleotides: TGTGCCAGCAGCGGGAGCAGTCTCTCCCTCGAGCAGTACTTC. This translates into CASSGSSLSLEQYF.